Below, 5 T cell receptor beta chains from the same sample are listed, as sequenced in a study of control samples from healthy donors and cancer patients. Produced via immunoSEQ multiplex PCR; TCRdb's table is partial and in-frame only. This table has 150,000 to 200,000 clones, 75% to 95% appearing once. The sample was blood. These receptors all stem from a woman in her thirties or forties in good health.

The chain uses TRBV5-1 and TRBJ1-1; no firm D call. From germline, CDR1 is SGHRS and CDR2 YFSETQ. V gave up 0 bases and J gave up 3 bases, with 6 bases separating them. The CDR3 is 13 residues long. The CDR3 spells CASSLAGDTEAFF. The CDR3 DNA sequence: TGCGCCAGCAGCTTGGCGGGAGACACTGAAGCTTTCTTT.

The chain couples TRBV7-2 to TRBJ1-5, with D maybe TRBD1 (5 bases). The V and J ends lost 4 bases and 5 bases respectively, with 12 bases between them. The CDR3 runs 14 residues. The germline V gene encodes CDR1 SGHTA and CDR2 FQGNSA. The CDR3 here is CASSSTGTHQPQHF. In nucleotides, the CDR3 is TGTGCCAGCAGCTCCACCGGGACCCATCAGCCCCAGCATTTT.

The rearrangement joins TRBV7-9 to TRBJ2-7; D unclear. This CDR3 has 13 amino acids. The V gene lost 4 bases and the J gene lost 0 bases, with 7 bases spanning the gap. Germline lookup yields CDR1 SEHNR and CDR2 FQNEAQ (reference sequence). The CDR3 DNA sequence: TGTGCCAGCAGCTCCAGGAGCTCCTACGAGCAGTACTTC. Translating gives CASSSRSSYEQYF.

DNA for the CDR3: TGCGCCAGCAGCGCCGGGACCAGTGAAAGCTATGGCTACACCTTC. Encoded protein: CASSAGTSESYGYTF. This chain connects TRBV5-1 to TRBJ1-2; D is possibly TRBD1 (5 bases). Germline V gene sequence: CDR1 SGHRS, CDR2 YFSETQ. V lost 4 bases to trimming and J lost 4 bases, with 17 bases between them. The CDR3 runs 15 residues.

This clone occurred a few times. The chain has TRBV18 and TRBJ2-7; 9 bases are shared with TRBD1. This CDR3 is 15 amino acids long. The V and J ends lost 6 bases and 3 bases, in that order; junction bases with no gene match: 9. CDR1 is KGHSH, CDR2 LQKENI, per germline. The CDR3: CASSSRTGASYEQYF. Written as DNA, the CDR3 is TGTGCCAGCTCTTCCCGGACAGGGGCGAGCTACGAGCAGTACTTC. The entire variable domain, with the rest obtained from reference TRBV18 and TRBJ2-7, is as follows: NAGVMQNPRHLVRRRGQEARLRCSPMKGHSHVYWYRQLPEEGLKFMVYLQKENIIDESGMPKERFSAEFPKEGPSILRIQQVVRGDSAAYFCASSSRTGASYEQYFGPGTRLTVT.